The source of this T cell receptor beta chain is a study of lymphopenia after photon versus proton radiotherapy. Whole-study findings and limits: Authors raise, but do not show, better survival with proton therapy. Photon-treated patients lost naive T cells and TCR diversity; proton-treated stayed stable. Oligoclonal CD8+ Temra expansion after nadir drove photon patients' diversity drop.

As to this clone: The antigen is unknown.

The assay was immunoSEQ multiplex PCR, and TCRdb's table has in-frame clones only and misses some. The sample lists about 65,000 clones, approximately 87% occurring once. V was clipped by 2 bases and J by 7 bases; unmatched bases: 13. This CDR3 has 17 amino acids. Germline CDR1 and CDR2: SGHNT and YENEEA. The V gene is TRBV11-3, the J gene TRBJ1-1, with 10 bases lining up with TRBD1. The sample here was peripheral blood, taken from a patient treated with proton-based radiotherapy. The clonotype was recovered from a man older than 75 with esophageal cancer. CDR3 amino acids: CASSLRAVGTGEIEAFF. CDR3 DNA sequence: TGTGCCAGCAGCTTACGCGCCGTCGGGACAGGGGAGATTGAAGCTTTCTTT.